One sample yielded the 31 T cell receptor beta chains listed below, sequenced in a study of CD8 T cells in ankylosing spondylitis. TCRdb reprocessed the 5' RACE reads via MiXCR and lists one record per CDR3 protein. The sample shows 240,000 or so distinct CDR3 sequences, about 11% of them seen only once. Sequencing input: blood, either unsorted or a sorted T cell fraction (not recorded which). The receptors stem from a male donor with ankylosing spondylitis or in good health (not recorded which).

This clonotype has just one count. The genes are TRBV7-8 and TRBJ2-1; D is possibly TRBD1 (6 bases). Trimming took off 7 bases at V and 13 bases at J, with 29 bases between the two ends. Per the germline V gene, CDR1 is SGHVS and CDR2 is FQNEAQ. CDR3 length: 16 residues. Here the CDR3 DNA reads TGTGCCAGCAACAAGAACAGGGTGCGTTCAACCTGGGAACAGTTCTTC. Translation gives CASNKNRVRSTWEQFF.

This clonotype was detected ten times or more. The gene calls are TRBV10-3 and TRBJ1-1; the match to TRBD1 covers 7 bases. The germline V gene encodes CDR1 ENHRY and CDR2 SYGVKD. CDR3 length: 12 residues. Germline trimming cut 8 bases from V and 0 bases from J; bases unmatched to any gene: 0. DNA of the CDR3: TGTGCCATCGGGACAGTGAACACTGAAGCTTTCTTT. It codes for CAIGTVNTEAFF.

This clonotype was seen at least ten times. V is TRBV20-1 and J is TRBJ1-1; no firm D call. The V gene's germline CDR1 is DFQATT and CDR2 SNEGSKA (reference sequence). Trimming removed 4 bases from V and 3 bases from J, with 0 bases in between. This CDR3 has 9 amino acids. CDR3 sequence (DNA): TGCAGTGCTAACACTGAAGCTTTCTTT. It is translated as CSANTEAFF.

This clonotype was counted a few times. The CDR3 DNA reads TGCGCCAGCAGCTTGGCACGTCTAGCGGGAGAAACGGGCTCCTACAATGAGCAGTTCTTC. Protein sequence: CASSLARLAGETGSYNEQFF. The chain employs TRBV5-1 and TRBJ2-1; 10 bases line up with TRBD2. In germline, CDR1 is SGHRS, CDR2 YFSETQ. V was clipped by 0 bases and J by 0 bases; unmatched bases: 12. The CDR3 length is 20 residues.

The rearrangement joins TRBV5-1 to TRBJ1-6; 9 bases match TRBD1. Germline V gives CDR1 SGHRS, CDR2 YFSETQ. The CDR3 contains 16 residues. V lost 5 bases and J lost 7; bases outside the gene matches: 10. The CDR3 DNA reads TGCGCCAGCAGGGGAACCGGGACAGGGCCCAATTCACCCCTCCACTTT. This translates into CASRGTGTGPNSPLHF.

The V and J genes are TRBV3-1 and TRBJ2-5; 11 bases are a match to TRBD2. The ends lost 2 bases at V and 4 bases at J; junction bases unmatched: 6. Germline V CDR1 and CDR2: LGHDT, YNNKEL (reference sequence). This CDR3 spans 16 amino acids. CDR3 amino acids: CASSQTSGRGGETQYF. The CDR3 nucleotides read TGTGCCAGCAGCCAAACTAGCGGGAGAGGTGGAGAGACCCAGTACTTC.

This clonotype was seen at least ten times. The chain joins TRBV12-3 or TRBV12-4 to TRBJ2-2; D ambiguous. The CDR3 contains 14 residues. V gave up 6 bases and J gave up 7 bases, with 15 bases separating them. The CDR3 DNA reads as TGTGCCAGCAGCCACGGAGACGAGGACGGGGAGCTGTTTTTT. Its translation: CASSHGDEDGELFF.

This clonotype was recorded once. The chain uses TRBV7-8 and TRBJ2-1; D uncertain. This CDR3 comprises 14 residues. Trimming took 1 base from V and 3 from J, leaving 7 bases between them. Germline V gene sequence: CDR1 SGHVS, CDR2 FQNEAQ. CDR3 coding DNA: TGTGCCAGCAGCTTAGGGTCCGGCTACAATGAGCAGTTCTTC. Protein product: CASSLGSGYNEQFF. Full variable domain (rest looked up from reference TRBV7-8 and TRBJ2-1): GAGVSQSPRYKVAKRGQDVALRCDPISGHVSLFWYQQALGQGPEFLTYFQNEAQLDKSGLPSDRFFAERPEGSVSTLKIQRTQQEDSAVYLCASSLGSGYNEQFFGPGTRLTVL.

The chain combines TRBV12-3 or TRBV12-4 with TRBJ2-5; D remains unclear. V gave up 2 bases and J gave up 5 bases, with 9 bases separating them. The CDR3 contains 13 residues. As DNA, the CDR3 is TGTGCCAGCAGTTTAATGGGGTGGGAGACCCAGTACTTC. This translates into CASSLMGWETQYF.

This clonotype was detected ten times or more. This rearrangement joins TRBV12-3 or TRBV12-4 to TRBJ1-5, with D uncertain. The CDR3 is made up of 15 amino acids. With 6 bases removed from V and 2 bases from J, the gap between germline ends came to 14 bases. The CDR3 nucleotides are TGTGCCAGCAGGGAGGGAGTAGTGGGCAATCAGCCCCAGCATTTT. Amino acid sequence: CASREGVVGNQPQHF.

This clonotype was counted a few times. The chain is built from TRBV18 and TRBJ2-7; 7 bases match TRBD1. There are 14 residues in the CDR3. V shed 0 bases, J shed 1 base, and the junction held 0 bases outside the gene matches. CDR1 is KGHSH and CDR2 is LQKENI in the germline V gene. In nucleotides, the CDR3 is TGTGCCAGCTCACCACCGGACAGGTCCTACGAGCAGTACTTC. Protein product: CASSPPDRSYEQYF.

This clonotype was detected ten times or more. The chain recombines TRBV20-1 with TRBJ1-4, with D perhaps TRBD1 (5 bases). CDR3 length: 15 residues. With 6 bases removed from V and 8 bases from J, the gap between germline ends came to 22 bases. Germline V gives CDR1 DFQATT, CDR2 SNEGSKA (reference sequence). DNA for the CDR3: TGCAGTGCACAAAGCCCAGGGTATCTCGCGGAAAAACTGTTTTTT. Translating gives CSAQSPGYLAEKLFF.

In its sample, this clonotype was seen many times. The V gene is TRBV5-1, the J gene TRBJ1-2, with D uncertain. The ends were cut back, 4 bases at V and 3 bases at J, with 16 bases in the middle. This CDR3 is built from 15 residues. Germline loops: CDR1 SGHRS, CDR2 YFSETQ. CDR3 region: CASSVLDGRDYGYTF. The CDR3 bases are TGCGCCAGCAGCGTTCTGGACGGAAGAGACTATGGCTACACCTTC.

This clonotype was found a few times. The chain links TRBV7-2 to TRBJ1-1; possible D gene TRBD1, 6 bases. This CDR3 has 14 residues. V shed 5 bases and J shed 4 bases, with 14 bases lying between them. Germline V lookup: CDR1 SGHTA, CDR2 FQGNSA. CDR3 nucleotide sequence: TGTGCCAGCAGCACCCGGGAGGGGGGCACTGAAGCTTTCTTT. Its protein product is CASSTREGGTEAFF.

This rearrangement joins TRBV14 to TRBJ2-7; no firm D call. Germline V gene sequence: CDR1 SGHDN, CDR2 FVKESK. This CDR3 is built from 13 residues. V was cut by 0 bases and J by 5 bases, with 8 bases left in between. CDR3 bases: TGTGCCAGCAGCCAAGACGTGGGCCACGAGCAGTACTTC. This gives the protein CASSQDVGHEQYF.

This clonotype showed up many times. This sequence joins TRBV15 and TRBJ2-6, with D unclear. CDR1 is LNHNV, CDR2 YYDKDF, per germline (reference sequence). Trimming took off 5 bases at V and 2 bases at J, with 7 bases between the two ends. This CDR3 has 14 residues. In nucleotides, the CDR3 is TGTGCCACCAGCGCAACTCCTGGGGCCAACGTCCTGACTTTC. Amino acids: CATSATPGANVLTF.

This clonotype has just a few counts. V and J are TRBV7-8 and TRBJ2-3, with D hard to call. Trimming left V 5 bases short and J 0 bases short, with 12 bases between. CDR3 length: 15 amino acids. Germline loops: CDR1 SGHVS, CDR2 FQNEAQ. CDR3 nucleotide sequence: TGTGCCAGCAGCGGGCTGACATCGAGCACAGATACGCAGTATTTT. Protein product: CASSGLTSSTDTQYF.

This clonotype was recorded at least ten times. The chain couples TRBV12-3 or TRBV12-4 to TRBJ2-2; weak D call: TRBD2 (5 bases). This CDR3 region has 13 residues. Trimming shortened V by 5 bases and J by 7 bases, and 11 bases separated the two germline ends. This CDR3 is CASSRVAGGELFF. The CDR3 bases are TGTGCCAGCAGTCGGGTCGCGGGCGGGGAGCTGTTTTTT.

For this clonotype: One base away lies a much larger clone, so this may be a sequencing read error. Here the CDR3 omits its conserved ending phenylalanine or tryptophan, so a read error is the likely source. The chain joins TRBV28 to TRBJ2-3, with D perhaps assigned TRBD1 or TRBD2 (5 bases each). The germline gives CDR1 MDHEN, CDR2 SYDVKM. The CDR3 has 15 amino acids. V was shortened by 6 bases and J by 3 bases, with 16 bases between the two germline ends. CDR3 sequence reads: CASSLPGAVTDTQYL. The CDR3 bases are TGTGCCAGCAGCCTGCCCGGGGCCGTGACAGATACGCAGTATTTA.

This clonotype appeared many times. The chain carries TRBV27 and TRBJ2-2, with 9 bases identical to TRBD1. Germline V lookup: CDR1 MNHEY, CDR2 SMNVEV (reference sequence). The trim removed 8 bases at V and 3 bases at J, leaving 4 bases unmatched. There are 14 residues in the CDR3. The CDR3 region is CASCGQGYTGELFF. The CDR3 DNA sequence: TGTGCCAGCTGTGGACAGGGGTACACCGGGGAGCTGTTTTTT.

The J gene is TRBJ2-3, the V gene TRBV3-1, with D hard to call. Per germline, CDR1 LGHDT and CDR2 YNNKEL (reference sequence). The ends were cut back, 1 base at V and 2 bases at J, with 10 bases in the middle. The CDR3 sequence is 15 residues long. The CDR3 protein is CASSQGTTPTDTQYF. The DNA for the CDR3 is TGTGCCAGCAGCCAAGGAACGACCCCCACAGATACGCAGTATTTT.

At least ten counts were recorded for this clonotype. The V and J genes are TRBV20-1 and TRBJ2-1, with 7 bases identical to TRBD1. Germline V CDR1 and CDR2: DFQATT, SNEGSKA (reference sequence). The CDR3 is 16 residues long. Trimming cost V 5 bases and J 6 bases; bases outside gene matches: 16. The CDR3 protein is CSAPNPGQSAGNEQFF. The CDR3 bases are TGCAGTGCTCCTAATCCGGGACAGAGTGCTGGCAATGAGCAGTTCTTC.

In this sample, this clonotype turned up a few times. This could be a read error, since a much larger clone is one nucleotide away. The V gene is TRBV20-1, the J gene TRBJ2-5; 11 bases are shared with TRBD2. CDR1 is DFQATT, CDR2 SNEGSKA, per germline (reference sequence). The CDR3 has 15 residues. V shed 2 bases and J 7 bases; nucleotides not matched to a gene: 9. The CDR3 bases are TGCAGTGCTAGAACCCTAGCGGGGGGTGTTAGGACCCAGTACTTC. This encodes CSARTLAGGVRTQYF.

This clonotype was seen at least ten times. The chain joins TRBV20-1 to TRBJ1-5; unclear D gene. The V gene's germline CDR1 is DFQATT and CDR2 SNEGSKA (reference sequence). Trimming left V 2 bases short and J 2 bases short, with 13 bases between. CDR3 size: 15 residues. The DNA for the CDR3 is TGCAGTGCTAGATTCGGGGTGATGGGCAATCAGCCCCAGCATTTT. Its translation is CSARFGVMGNQPQHF.

This clonotype was recorded many times. The genes are TRBV12-3 or TRBV12-4 and TRBJ2-5; 7 bases match TRBD1. Germline trimming cut 6 bases from V and 4 bases from J; bases unmatched to any gene: 5. CDR3 length: 13 residues. The CDR3 is CASRGGPRETQYF. CDR3 bases: TGTGCCAGCAGAGGGGGCCCGCGAGAGACCCAGTACTTC.

This clonotype was seen at least ten times. The V and J genes are TRBV7-6 and TRBJ2-2, with D hard to call. Germline V gene sequence: CDR1 SGHVS, CDR2 FNYEAQ. The CDR3 has 13 residues. V dropped 1 base and J dropped 6 bases, with 6 bases sitting between them. The CDR3 region is CASSLDPAGELFF. DNA of the CDR3: TGTGCCAGCAGCTTAGATCCCGCCGGGGAGCTGTTTTTT.

The chain links TRBV2 to TRBJ2-1; 9 bases line up with TRBD2. Germline V gene sequence: CDR1 SNHLY, CDR2 FYNNEI. V lost 11 bases to trimming and J lost 8 bases; unmatched junction nucleotides: 10. The CDR3 spans 13 residues. CDR3 protein: CAGLELAGDEQFF. The CDR3 bases are TGTGCCGGCCTGGAGTTAGCGGGAGATGAGCAGTTCTTC.

The sample holds a few counts of this clonotype. The chain links TRBV6-1 to TRBJ2-1; tentatively, D is TRBD2 (6 bases). V lost 6 bases and J lost 4, with 10 bases in between. CDR1 is MNHNS, CDR2 SASEGT, per germline. The length of the CDR3 is 13 residues. CDR3 in amino acids: CASSRGEYNEQFF. The DNA for the CDR3 is TGTGCCAGCAGCCGCGGGGAGTACAATGAGCAGTTCTTC.

This clonotype came up a few times. The chain couples TRBV20-1 to TRBJ2-7; D is unresolved. This CDR3 has 13 amino acids. Germline CDR1 and CDR2: DFQATT and SNEGSKA (reference sequence). The ends were cut back, 1 base at V and 6 bases at J, with 13 bases in the middle. This chain's CDR3 is CSARGRTEVEQYF. CDR3 coding DNA: TGCAGTGCTAGAGGGCGCACAGAGGTCGAGCAGTACTTC.

This clonotype was observed a handful of times. The rearrangement links TRBV7-2 to TRBJ2-1; 8 bases align to TRBD1. J was trimmed by 2 bases and V by 4 bases; bases with no gene match: 4. The germline V gene has CDR1 SGHTA and CDR2 FQGNSA. This CDR3 is built from 15 residues. The CDR3: CASSSRTGTYNEQFF. DNA of the CDR3: TGTGCCAGCAGCTCTAGGACAGGGACCTACAATGAGCAGTTCTTC. Supplemented by reference TRBV7-2 and TRBJ2-1, the full variable domain reads GAGVSQSPSNKVTEKGKDVELRCDPISGHTALYWYRQSLGQGLEFLIYFQGNSAPDKSGLPSDRFSAERTGGSVSTLTIQRTQQEDSAVYLCASSSRTGTYNEQFFGPGTRLTVL.

This clonotype was detected ten times or more. The V call is TRBV4-1, the J call TRBJ2-7, with a weak D call TRBD2 (6 bases). CDR3 length equals 15 residues. Trimming took off 0 bases at V and 6 bases at J, with 15 bases between the two ends. Germline V gives CDR1 MGHRA, CDR2 YSYEKL. The DNA for the CDR3 is TGCGCCAGCAGCCAAGATCCCGGGGAGGAGGGCGAGCAGTACTTC. Protein product: CASSQDPGEEGEQYF.